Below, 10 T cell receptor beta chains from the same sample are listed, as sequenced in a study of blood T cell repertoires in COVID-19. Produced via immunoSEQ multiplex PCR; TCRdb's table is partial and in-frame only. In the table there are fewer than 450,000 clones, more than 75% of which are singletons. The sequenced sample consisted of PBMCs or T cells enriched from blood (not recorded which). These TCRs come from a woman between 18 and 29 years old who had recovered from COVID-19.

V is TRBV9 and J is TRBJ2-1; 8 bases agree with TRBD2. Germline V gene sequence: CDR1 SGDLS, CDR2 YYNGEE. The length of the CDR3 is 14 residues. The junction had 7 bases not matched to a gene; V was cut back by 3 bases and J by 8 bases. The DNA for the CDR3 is TGTGCCAGCAGCGGAGTAGCGGGGTTCCATGAGCAGTTCTTC. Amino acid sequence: CASSGVAGFHEQFF.

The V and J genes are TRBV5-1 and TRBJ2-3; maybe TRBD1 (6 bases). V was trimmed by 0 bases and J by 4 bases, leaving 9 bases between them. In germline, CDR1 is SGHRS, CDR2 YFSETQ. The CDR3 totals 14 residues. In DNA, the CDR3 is TGCGCCAGCAGCTTGGGAACAGGGTCAGATACGCAGTATTTT. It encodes CASSLGTGSDTQYF.

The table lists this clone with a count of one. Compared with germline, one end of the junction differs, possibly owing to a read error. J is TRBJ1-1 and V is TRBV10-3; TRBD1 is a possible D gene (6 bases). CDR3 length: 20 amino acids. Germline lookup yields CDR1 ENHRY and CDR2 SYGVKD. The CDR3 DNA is TGTGCCATCAGTGAGGAACCCTGGACAGCCCCTAAAAGAGTGTCGCCTGAGGCTTTCTTT. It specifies CAISEEPWTAPKRVSPEAFF.

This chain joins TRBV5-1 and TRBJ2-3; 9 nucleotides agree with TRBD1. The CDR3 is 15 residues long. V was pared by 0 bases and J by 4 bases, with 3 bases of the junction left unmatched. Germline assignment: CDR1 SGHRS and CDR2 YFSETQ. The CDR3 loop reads CASSLDRGLADTQYF. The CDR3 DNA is TGCGCCAGCAGCTTGGACAGGGGGCTTGCAGATACGCAGTATTTT.

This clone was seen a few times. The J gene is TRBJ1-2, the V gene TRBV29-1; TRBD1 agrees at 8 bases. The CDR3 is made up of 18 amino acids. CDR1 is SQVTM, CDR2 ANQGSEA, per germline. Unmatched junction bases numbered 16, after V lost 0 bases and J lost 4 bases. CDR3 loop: CSVEDPWAGGPIPYGYTF. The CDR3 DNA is TGCAGCGTTGAAGATCCTTGGGCAGGGGGCCCTATACCCTATGGCTACACCTTC.

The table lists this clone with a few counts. The chain's CDR3 is CASSWDINQPQHF. CDR3 nucleotide sequence: TGTGCCAGCAGCTGGGACATTAATCAGCCCCAGCATTTT. This rearrangement joins TRBV7-2 to TRBJ1-5; possibly TRBD1 for D (6 bases). There are 13 residues in the CDR3. CDR1 and CDR2 (germline): SGHTA, FQGNSA. With 4 bases removed from V and 4 bases from J, the gap between germline ends came to 8 bases.

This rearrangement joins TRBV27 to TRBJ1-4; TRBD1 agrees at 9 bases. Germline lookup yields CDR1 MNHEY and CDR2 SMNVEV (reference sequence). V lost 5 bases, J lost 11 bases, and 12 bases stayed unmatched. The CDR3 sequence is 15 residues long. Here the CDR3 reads CASSPPWDREPKLFF. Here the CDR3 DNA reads TGTGCCAGCAGTCCCCCTTGGGACAGGGAGCCCAAACTGTTTTTT.

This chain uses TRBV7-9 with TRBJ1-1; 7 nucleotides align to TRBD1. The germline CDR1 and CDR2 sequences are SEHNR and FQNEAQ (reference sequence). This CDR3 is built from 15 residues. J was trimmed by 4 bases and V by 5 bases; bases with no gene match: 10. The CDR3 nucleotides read TGTGCCAGCAGCGACCACAGGGGAAGCGGCACTGAAGCTTTCTTT. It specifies CASSDHRGSGTEAFF. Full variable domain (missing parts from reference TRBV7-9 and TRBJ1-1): DTGVSQNPRHKITKRGQNVTFRCDPISEHNRLYWYRQTLGQGPEFLTYFQNEAQLEKSRLLSDRFSAERPKGSFSTLEIQRTEQGDSAMYLCASSDHRGSGTEAFFGQGTRLTVV.

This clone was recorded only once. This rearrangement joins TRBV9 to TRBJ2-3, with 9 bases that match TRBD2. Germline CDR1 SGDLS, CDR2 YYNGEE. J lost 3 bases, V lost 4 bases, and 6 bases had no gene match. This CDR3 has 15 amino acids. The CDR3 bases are TGTGCCAGCAGCAGGGGGGGACTAGCTACAGATACGCAGTATTTT. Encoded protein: CASSRGGLATDTQYF.

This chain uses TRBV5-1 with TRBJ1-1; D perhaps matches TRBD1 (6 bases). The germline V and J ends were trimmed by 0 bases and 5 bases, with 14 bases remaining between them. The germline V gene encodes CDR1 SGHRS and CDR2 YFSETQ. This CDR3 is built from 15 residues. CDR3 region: CASSLARGGSTEAFF. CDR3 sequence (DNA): TGCGCCAGCAGCTTGGCCCGGGGGGGCTCTACTGAAGCTTTCTTT. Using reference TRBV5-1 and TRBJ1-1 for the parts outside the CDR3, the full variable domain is KAGVTQTPRYLIKTRGQQVTLSCSPISGHRSVSWYQQTPGQGLQFLFEYFSETQRNKGNFPGRFSGRQFSNSRSEMNVSTLELGDSALYLCASSLARGGSTEAFFGQGTRLTVV.